These T cell receptor beta chains were read from a single sample in a study of cytomegalovirus exposure and HLA in healthy donors. Using immunoSEQ multiplex PCR, the repertoire was profiled, and TCRdb retains in-frame clones only, with some absent. Its table records about 160,000 clones. Sequencing used PBMCs. The receptor source for this set is an older woman in good health and CMV-seronegative. Both conserved end residues are part of each CDR3. D genes are given only for firm matches.

D gene	V gene	J gene	CDR3 protein	CDR3 DNA
NA	TRBV9	TRBJ2-7	CASSVGGWDYEQYF	TGTGCCAGCAGCGTAGGAGGGTGGGACTACGAGCAGTACTTC
TRBD1	TRBV18	TRBJ2-7	CASSPGTGAYEQYF	TGTGCCAGCTCACCGGGGACAGGGGCCTACGAGCAGTACTTC
NA	TRBV6-1	TRBJ1-6	CASSESGGLGSPLHF	TGTGCCAGCAGTGAAAGTGGAGGCTTAGGTTCACCCCTCCACTTT
NA	TRBV7-9	TRBJ2-5	CASSGVVQETQYF	TGTGCCAGCAGCGGAGTGGTACAAGAGACCCAGTACTTC
NA	TRBV6-1	TRBJ2-5	CASRGETQYF	TGTGCCAGTCGGGGAGAGACCCAGTACTTC
TRBD2	TRBV7-3	TRBJ2-3	CASSLGGGPTDTQYF	TGTGCCAGCAGCTTAGGCGGGGGGCCGACAGATACGCAGTATTTT
TRBD1	TRBV5-4	TRBJ1-2	CASSFPFPGGGGYTF	TGTGCCAGCAGCTTCCCTTTTCCAGGGGGCGGTGGCTACACCTTC
TRBD1	TRBV7-9	TRBJ1-5	CASSFLGQGDNQPQHF	TGTGCCAGCAGCTTCCTGGGACAGGGGGACAATCAGCCCCAGCATTTT
NA	TRBV7-9	TRBJ1-5	CASSFVSEPQHF	TGTGCCAGCAGCTTCGTCAGCGAGCCCCAGCATTTT
TRBD2	TRBV5-8	TRBJ2-1	CASSLQGGNEQFF	TGTGCCAGCAGCTTGCAGGGAGGGAATGAGCAGTTCTTC
TRBD2	TRBV6-1	TRBJ2-7	CASSEGGSLTYEQYF	TGTGCCAGCAGTGAAGGCGGGAGCCTAACCTACGAGCAGTACTTC
NA	TRBV19	TRBJ2-7	CASSMELRRGNYEQYF	TGTGCCAGTAGTATGGAACTCAGAAGGGGGAACTACGAGCAGTACTTC
NA	TRBV11-2	TRBJ1-2	CASSTLGGVFYGYTF	TGTGCCAGCAGCACCCTCGGGGGGGTTTTCTATGGCTACACCTTC
TRBD2	TRBV12-5	TRBJ2-2	CASGRGLAGGSGELFF	TGTGCTAGTGGACGCGGACTAGCGGGAGGTTCCGGGGAGCTGTTTTTT
NA	TRBV4-2	TRBJ2-3	CASSQDRDTQYF	TGTGCCAGCAGCCAAGATAGAGATACGCAGTATTTT